This is a list of T cell receptor beta chains from one sample in a study of shared clonotypes between healthy human individuals. Clones were read by immunoSEQ multiplex PCR, and TCRdb kept only the in-frame ones, dropping some. The sample lists some 2,500,000 clones; approximately 93% were seen once. Sequenced material: naive CD4+ T cells from PBMCs. The receptor set was obtained from a man aged 18 to 29 in good health. Some clones in this sample may be carry-over from other donors' samples. The CDR3 runs from the conserved cysteine through the conserved F or W. The D gene is left open where the match is weak. Clone sizes are given selectively: once, few, many, or a class where the clone is expanded.

CASTFGGDRTYNEQFF	TGTGCCAGTACTTTCGGAGGGGATAGGACCTACAATGAGCAGTTCTTC	TRBJ2-1	-	16	-	TRBV19
CASKARQSGKSSNEQFF	TGTGCCAGTAAAGCTCGACAATCTGGGAAGAGTAGCAATGAGCAGTTCTTC	TRBJ2-1	-	17	-	TRBV19
CATRSGYNEQFF	TGTGCCACTAGGAGTGGCTACAATGAGCAGTTCTTC	TRBJ2-1	-	12	-	TRBV5-4
CASSPRDRGNNQPQHF	TGTGCCAGCAGTCCCCGGGACAGAGGAAATAATCAGCCCCAGCATTTT	TRBJ1-5	TRBD1	16	-	TRBV6-6
CASSSPGQKTGELFF	TGTGCCAGCAGTTCCCCGGGACAAAAAACCGGGGAGCTGTTTTTT	TRBJ2-2	-	15	-	TRBV28
CASSPHLASYNEQFF	TGTGCCAGCAGTCCCCACCTCGCCTCCTACAATGAGCAGTTCTTC	TRBJ2-1	-	15	-	TRBV27
CASSMVGGETQYF	TGTGCCAGTAGTATGGTGGGAGGCGAGACCCAGTACTTC	TRBJ2-5	-	13	-	TRBV19
CASSLFGDGYTF	TGTGCCAGCAGTTTGTTCGGGGATGGCTACACCTTC	TRBJ1-2	-	12	-	TRBV27
CASSPGRGNTGELFF	TGTGCCAGCAGCCCCGGCAGGGGCAACACCGGGGAGCTGTTTTTT	TRBJ2-2	-	15	-	TRBV7-3
CASSLMRLRVSYGYTF	TGTGCCAGCAGTTTAATGAGGCTCAGGGTTTCCTATGGCTACACCTTC	TRBJ1-2	-	16	-	TRBV28
CASVGSYNEQFF	TGTGCCAGCGTTGGGTCCTACAATGAGCAGTTCTTC	TRBJ2-1	-	12	once	TRBV6-5
CASSRRTDASYEQYF	TGCGCCAGCAGCCGACGGACAGACGCCTCCTACGAGCAGTACTTC	TRBJ2-7	-	15	-	TRBV4-3
CASSQEQVSYEQYF	TGTGCCAGCTCGCAAGAACAGGTGTCCTACGAGCAGTACTTC	TRBJ2-7	-	14	once	TRBV18
CATRIPKQETQYF	TGTGCCACCAGAATCCCTAAACAAGAGACCCAGTACTTC	TRBJ2-5	-	13	-	TRBV6-1
CASSLGWEQFF	TGCGCCAGCAGCTTGGGATGGGAGCAGTTCTTC	TRBJ2-1	-	11	-	TRBV5-1
CASSSPAGGQAFF	TGTGCCAGCAGCTCCCCTGCTGGGGGGCAAGCTTTCTTT	TRBJ1-1	-	13	-	TRBV5-6
CASSLPTPRGYEQFF	TGTGCCAGCAGCTTACCCACGCCCAGGGGCTATGAGCAGTTCTTC	TRBJ2-1	-	15	-	TRBV11-2
CASRDHSNYEQYF	TGTGCCAGCAGGGACCATTCCAACTACGAGCAGTACTTC	TRBJ2-7	-	13	-	TRBV6-1
CASSFRVDTGETQYF	TGTGCCAGCAGCTTTCGTGTCGATACGGGAGAGACCCAGTACTTC	TRBJ2-5	-	15	-	TRBV5-4
CASGDLALGAYEQYF	TGTGCCAGCGGGGATTTGGCTCTTGGGGCCTACGAGCAGTACTTC	TRBJ2-7	-	15	-	TRBV6-5
CSVPGTHTQYF	TGCAGTGTACCCGGTACGCATACGCAGTATTTT	TRBJ2-3	-	11	-	TRBV20-1
CSVGPPRMNTEAFF	TGCAGCGTGGGCCCCCCACGGATGAACACTGAAGCTTTCTTT	TRBJ1-1	-	14	-	TRBV29-1
CASSIRAGHDTGELFF	TGTGCCAGTAGTATTAGGGCAGGACACGACACCGGGGAGCTGTTTTTT	TRBJ2-2	-	16	-	TRBV19
CASSLLGRNLDEQYF	TGTGCCAGCAGCTTGTTAGGGCGGAATTTAGACGAGCAGTACTTC	TRBJ2-7	-	15	-	TRBV5-6
CASSSWGTLAGGSTGELFF	TGCGCCAGCAGCTCCTGGGGGACGCTAGCGGGAGGTAGTACCGGGGAGCTGTTTTTT	TRBJ2-2	TRBD2	19	-	TRBV5-1
CASSLGTLITDTQYF	TGTGCCAGCAGTTTGGGGACACTTATCACAGATACGCAGTATTTT	TRBJ2-3	-	15	-	TRBV28
CASSLVAGGPRDEQFF	TGTGCCAGCAGCTTAGTAGCGGGAGGGCCTCGGGATGAGCAGTTCTTC	TRBJ2-1	TRBD2	16	-	TRBV7-2
CASSPIGGGLGQYF	TGTGCCAGCAGCCCAATTGGGGGAGGGCTAGGGCAGTACTTC	TRBJ2-7	TRBD2	14	-	TRBV7-2
CASSPRQGSMNTEAFF	TGTGCCAGCAGCCCTCGACAGGGTTCGATGAACACTGAAGCTTTCTTT	TRBJ1-1	TRBD1	16	-	TRBV27
CASSFGGLANIQYF	TGTGCCAGCAGCTTCGGGGGACTAGCAAACATTCAGTACTTC	TRBJ2-4	TRBD2	14	-	TRBV7-2
CASSPYTDTQYF	TGTGCCAGCAGCCCCTACACAGATACGCAGTATTTT	TRBJ2-3	-	12	-	TRBV9
CASSPQQGMEETQYF	TGTGCCAGCTCACCCCAACAGGGTATGGAGGAGACCCAGTACTTC	TRBJ2-5	-	15	-	TRBV18
CASSVTPGAANIQYF	TGCGCCAGCAGCGTAACTCCAGGGGCGGCAAACATTCAGTACTTC	TRBJ2-4	-	15	-	TRBV5-1
CASSLDPSGNTIYF	TGTGCCAGCAGCTTAGACCCCTCTGGAAACACCATATATTTT	TRBJ1-3	-	14	-	TRBV7-2
CASSFPPRKVYEQYF	TGCGCCAGCTCATTTCCTCCCAGAAAAGTCTACGAGCAGTACTTC	TRBJ2-7	-	15	once	TRBV23-1
CASSRNGWASPDEQYF	TGTGCCAGCAGCCGCAATGGGTGGGCGTCCCCGGACGAGCAGTACTTC	TRBJ2-7	-	16	-	TRBV5-8
CASSFNRGYGYTF	TGTGCCAGCAGTTTTAACAGGGGCTATGGCTACACCTTC	TRBJ1-2	TRBD1	13	-	TRBV27